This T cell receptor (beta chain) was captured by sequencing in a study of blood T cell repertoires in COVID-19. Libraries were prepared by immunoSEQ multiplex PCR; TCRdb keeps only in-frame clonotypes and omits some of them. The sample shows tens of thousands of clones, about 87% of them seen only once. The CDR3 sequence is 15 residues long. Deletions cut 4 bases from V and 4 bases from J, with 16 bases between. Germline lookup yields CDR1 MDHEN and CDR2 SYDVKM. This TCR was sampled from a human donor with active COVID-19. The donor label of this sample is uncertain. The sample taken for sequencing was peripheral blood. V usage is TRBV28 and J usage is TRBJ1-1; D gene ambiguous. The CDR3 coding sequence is TGTGCCAGCAGTTCCCCCAGTCCGGGGAGCACTGAAGCTTTCTTT. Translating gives CASSSPSPGSTEAFF.